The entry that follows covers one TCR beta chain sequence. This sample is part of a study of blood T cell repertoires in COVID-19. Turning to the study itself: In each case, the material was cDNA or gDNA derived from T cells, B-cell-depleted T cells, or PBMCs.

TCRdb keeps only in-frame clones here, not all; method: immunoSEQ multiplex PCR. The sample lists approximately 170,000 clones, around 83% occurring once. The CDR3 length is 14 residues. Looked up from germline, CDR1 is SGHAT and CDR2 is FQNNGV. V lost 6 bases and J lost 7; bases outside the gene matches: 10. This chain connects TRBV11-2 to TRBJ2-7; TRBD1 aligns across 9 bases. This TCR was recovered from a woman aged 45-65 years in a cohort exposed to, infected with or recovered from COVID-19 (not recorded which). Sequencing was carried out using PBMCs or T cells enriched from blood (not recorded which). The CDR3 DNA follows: TGTGCCAGCAGAAGAACAGGGGGCGCGGGGGAGCAGTACTTC. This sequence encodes CASRRTGGAGEQYF.